This T cell receptor (beta chain) emerged from a study of human T cells and chemical hapten exposure. Time point noted: patch test 1, 2 weeks after DPC sensitization. Treatment indicated: therapeutic diphenylcyclopropenone sensitization with weekly scalp DPC. Blood draws came before every patch-test application. Alopecia patients, 18 to 70 years old and DPC-suitable, served as donors. Sequencing started from total RNA isolated from unfractionated whole blood. This clonotype was detected ten times or more. Its antigen is unidentified. General observations from the study: The study found that PT1 expanded TCR counts correlated positively with patch test score.

From the RACE reads, TCRdb called clonotypes with MiXCR, one entry per CDR3 protein. Of 85,000 to 100,000 distinct CDR3 sequences listed, around 11% are singletons. Per germline, CDR1 LGHNA and CDR2 YSLEER. V shed 3 bases and J shed 5 bases, with 17 bases lying between them. The CDR3 loop spans 15 amino acids. Sequencing used whole blood, obtained in connection with sensitization to the hapten diphenylcyclopropenone (DPC). The receptor was derived from a middle-aged woman with alopecia areata. Some clones in this sample may be carry-over from other donors' samples. This rearrangement joins TRBV4-3 to TRBJ2-7; D possibly corresponds to TRBD2 (6 bases). CDR3 bases: TGCGCCAGCAGCCATCGACTAGGGGAGTTCCACGAGCAGTACTTC. Translated: CASSHRLGEFHEQYF.